A selection of T cell receptor beta chains follows, all from one sample in a study of T-cell reconstitution after alpha-beta-depleted transplantation in children. TCRdb called the PCR reads again in MiXCR, with one record for every CDR3 protein. This table holds roughly 200,000 distinct CDR3 sequences, approximately 11% found once. This specimen consisted of PBMCs, obtained before TCRalphabeta/CD19-depleted stem cell transplant. The receptors here all came from a child younger than two with acute myeloid leukemia, due to receive a stem cell transplant. CDR3s include the opening cysteine and the closing phenylalanine or tryptophan. D genes are given only for firm matches. The listing skips clone size in some rows; elsewhere it reads once, few, many or a size class.

j_call clone_size v_call d_call cdr3_aa cdr3_nt
TRBJ1-1 many TRBV12-5 - CASGWGTEAFF TGTGCTAGTGGTTGGGGGACTGAAGCTTTCTTT
TRBJ2-2 many TRBV5-1 - CASSPAGSNTGELFF TGCGCCAGCAGCCCCGCGGGGTCGAACACCGGGGAGCTGTTTTTT
TRBJ2-1 - TRBV4-1 - CASSRVGGRSAYNEQFF TGCGCCAGCAGCCGAGTGGGGGGGCGAAGCGCCTACAATGAGCAGTTCTTC
TRBJ2-1 many TRBV20-1 TRBD2 CSVNGGGPDEQFF TGCAGTGTTAACGGGGGGGGCCCAGATGAGCAGTTCTTC
TRBJ2-7 many TRBV6-5 TRBD2 CASSYFPRLAGDYEQYF TGTGCCAGCAGTTACTTTCCCCGACTAGCGGGAGACTACGAGCAGTACTTC
TRBJ1-1 - TRBV7-8 - CASSRGRAIHLNTEAFF TGTGCCAGCAGCCGGGGTCGGGCAATTCACTTGAACACTGAAGCTTTCTTT
TRBJ2-1 many TRBV24-1 TRBD2 CATSDSRTSGSYEQFF TGTGCCACCAGTGATTCCCGGACTAGCGGGAGCTATGAGCAGTTCTTC
TRBJ2-1 few TRBV7-9 - CASSLTANEQFF TGTGCCAGCAGCTTAACTGCCAATGAGCAGTTCTTC
TRBJ2-7 - TRBV19 - CASSPRDRYEQYF TGTGCCAGTAGTCCGCGCGACAGGTACGAGCAGTACTTC
TRBJ2-7 few TRBV6-2/TRBV6-3 - CASSPEHYEQYF TGTGCCAGCAGCCCCGAACACTACGAGCAGTACTTC
TRBJ2-5 many TRBV28 TRBD1 CASRTGVIQYF TGTGCCAGCAGGACAGGGGTGATCCAGTACTTC
TRBJ2-1 - TRBV27 TRBD2 CASSLRPSGRGEQFF TGTGCCAGCAGTCTTCGGCCTAGCGGGAGGGGCGAGCAGTTCTTC
TRBJ2-2 many TRBV6-5 - CASRWRAGELFF TGTGCCAGCAGGTGGAGGGCCGGGGAGCTGTTTTTT
TRBJ2-6 many TRBV20-1 - CSADSSGANVLTF TGCAGTGCTGACAGCTCTGGGGCCAACGTCCTGACTTTC
TRBJ1-1 few TRBV6-1 TRBD1 CASSRPGQGASEAFF TGTGCCAGCAGTCGGCCCGGACAGGGGGCGTCTGAAGCTTTCTTT
TRBJ2-1 many TRBV6-5 TRBD2 CASSYGSPLSGRINEQFF TGTGCCAGCAGTTACGGTTCACCGTTGAGCGGGAGGATCAATGAGCAGTTCTTC
TRBJ1-5 many TRBV29-1 TRBD1 CSVNQGVNQPQHF TGCAGCGTAAACCAGGGGGTAAATCAGCCCCAGCATTTT
TRBJ2-1 - TRBV11-2 TRBD2 CASSLLPPTSGFILEQFF TGTGCCAGCAGCTTGCTTCCTCCGACTAGCGGGTTCATCCTTGAGCAGTTCTTC
TRBJ2-4 - TRBV5-6 - CAMSPGGRLIQYF TGTGCCATGAGCCCCGGCGGACGTCTCATTCAGTACTTC
TRBJ2-1 many TRBV5-5 - CASSPLQGTEQFF TGTGCCAGCAGCCCGTTACAGGGCACTGAGCAGTTCTTC
TRBJ1-2 many TRBV5-1 TRBD1 CASSPGQHGYTF TGCGCCAGCAGCCCGGGACAGCATGGCTACACCTTC
TRBJ2-7 - TRBV20-1 - CSARSSGPYEQYF TGCAGTGCGCGAAGTAGCGGCCCCTACGAGCAGTACTTC
TRBJ1-2 - TRBV6-5 - CASSYSRAQGYGDTF TGTGCCAGCAGTTACTCGAGGGCACAGGGTTATGGCGACACCTTC
TRBJ1-3 many TRBV7-2 TRBD1 CASSFQGDGNTIYF TGTGCCAGCAGCTTTCAGGGGGACGGAAACACCATATATTTT
TRBJ1-4 many TRBV7-6 - CASSPLQGEKLFF TGTGCCAGCAGCCCCCTACAGGGTGAAAAACTGTTTTTT
TRBJ2-7 many TRBV20-1 TRBD2 CSADKREELHEQYF TGCAGTGCGGATAAGCGGGAGGAACTCCACGAGCAGTACTTC
TRBJ2-7 many TRBV4-3 - CASSQDPRGSAYEQYF TGCGCCAGCAGCCAAGATCCAAGGGGCAGCGCCTACGAGCAGTACTTC
TRBJ2-7 - TRBV4-2 TRBD1 CASSQGGTGGYEQYF TGTGCCAGCAGCCAAGGGGGTACAGGGGGTTACGAGCAGTACTTC
TRBJ1-2 many TRBV29-1 - CSVGGGDNYGYTF TGCAGCGTTGGGGGCGGCGATAATTACGGCTACACCTTC
TRBJ2-3 many TRBV10-2 TRBD2 CASSETLAATDTQYF TGCGCCAGCAGTGAGACACTAGCGGCCACAGATACGCAGTATTTT
TRBJ1-1 many TRBV10-1 - CASSDSVNTEAFF TGCGCCAGCAGTGATTCCGTGAACACTGAAGCTTTCTTT
TRBJ2-7 many TRBV3-1 - CASRGMPTYEQYF TGTGCCAGCCGCGGGATGCCCACCTACGAGCAGTACTTC
TRBJ1-1 many TRBV7-2 - CASSLVAAPTEAFF TGTGCCAGCAGCTTAGTGGCAGCTCCCACTGAAGCTTTCTTT
TRBJ2-1 many TRBV11-2 TRBD2 CASSLGSGSSNEQFF TGTGCCAGCAGCTTAGGTAGCGGGAGTTCGAATGAGCAGTTCTTC
TRBJ2-5 few TRBV24-1 - CATKDGNQETQYF TGTGCCACCAAGGACGGGAACCAAGAGACCCAGTACTTC
TRBJ1-1 many TRBV12-3/TRBV12-4 - CASSDPGQTSNTEAFF TGTGCCAGCAGCGACCCCGGACAGACTTCGAACACTGAAGCTTTCTTT
TRBJ2-1 many TRBV29-1 - CSGSLYYNEQFF TGCAGCGGGAGTTTATACTACAATGAGCAGTTCTTC